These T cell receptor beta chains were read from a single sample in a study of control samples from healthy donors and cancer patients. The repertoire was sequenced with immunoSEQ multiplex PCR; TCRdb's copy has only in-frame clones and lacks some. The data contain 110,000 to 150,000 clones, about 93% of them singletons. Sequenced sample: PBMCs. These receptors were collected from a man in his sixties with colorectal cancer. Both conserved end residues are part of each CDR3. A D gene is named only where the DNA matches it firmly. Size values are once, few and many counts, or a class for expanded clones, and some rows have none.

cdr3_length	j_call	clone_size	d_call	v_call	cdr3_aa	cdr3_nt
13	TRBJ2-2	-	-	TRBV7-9	CASSFGPTGELFF	TGTGCCAGCAGCTTTGGGCCCACCGGGGAGCTGTTTTTT
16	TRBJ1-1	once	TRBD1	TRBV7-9	CASSFSGGKVNTEAFF	TGTGCCAGCAGCTTTTCAGGGGGCAAGGTGAACACTGAAGCTTTCTTT
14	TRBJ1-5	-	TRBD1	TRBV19	CASTMDRVNQPQHF	TGTGCCAGTACTATGGACAGGGTCAATCAGCCCCAGCATTTT
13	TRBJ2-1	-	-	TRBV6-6	CASSDLQGNEQFF	TGTGCCAGCAGTGATCTCCAGGGGAATGAGCAGTTCTTC
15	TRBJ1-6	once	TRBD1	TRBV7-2	CASSLPHRGGSPLHF	TGTGCCAGCAGCTTACCCCACAGGGGCGGGTCACCCCTCCACTTT
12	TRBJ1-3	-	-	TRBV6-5	CAIETSGNTIYF	TGTGCCATCGAGACCTCTGGAAACACCATATATTTT
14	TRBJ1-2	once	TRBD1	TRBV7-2	CASSLTTGAYGYTF	TGTGCCAGCAGCTTAACTACAGGGGCCTATGGCTACACCTTC
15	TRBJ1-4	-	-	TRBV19	CASSIPLGTNEKLFF	TGTGCCAGTAGTATACCCCTCGGGACTAATGAAAAACTGTTTTTT
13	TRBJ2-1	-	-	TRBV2	CASRGGGNDEQFF	TGTGCCAGCAGGGGGGGAGGAAATGATGAGCAGTTCTTC
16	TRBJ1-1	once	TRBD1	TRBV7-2	CASSLRGTGLNTEAFF	TGTGCCAGCAGCTTAAGGGGGACAGGGCTGAACACTGAAGCTTTCTTT
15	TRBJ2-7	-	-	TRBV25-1	CASSESGASRYEQYF	TGTGCCAGCAGTGAATCGGGGGCATCGAGGTACGAGCAGTACTTC
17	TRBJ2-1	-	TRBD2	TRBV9	CASSFRRGRGARDEQFF	TGTGCCAGCAGCTTCCGACGAGGGCGGGGGGCGAGGGATGAGCAGTTCTTC
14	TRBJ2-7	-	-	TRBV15	CATSRDQGPYEQYF	TGTGCCACCAGCAGAGATCAGGGTCCCTACGAGCAGTACTTC
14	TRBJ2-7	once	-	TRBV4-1	CASSHPGLVGEQYF	TGCGCCAGCAGCCACCCGGGACTGGTTGGTGAGCAGTACTTC
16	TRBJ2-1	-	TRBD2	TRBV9	CASSVGTAGGYNEQFF	TGTGCCAGCAGCGTAGGGACGGCGGGGGGCTACAATGAGCAGTTCTTC
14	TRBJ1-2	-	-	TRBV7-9	CASSPWTASYGYTF	TGTGCCAGCAGCCCATGGACAGCCAGCTATGGCTACACCTTC
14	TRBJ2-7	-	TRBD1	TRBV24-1	CATNPTGVSYEQYF	TGTGCCACCAACCCAACAGGGGTCTCCTACGAGCAGTACTTC
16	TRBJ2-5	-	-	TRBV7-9	CASSLVGGPRQETQYF	TGTGCCAGCAGCTTGGTGGGGGGGCCTCGCCAAGAGACCCAGTACTTC
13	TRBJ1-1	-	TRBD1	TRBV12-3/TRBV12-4	CASGQGAWTEAFF	TGTGCCAGCGGACAGGGGGCGTGGACTGAAGCTTTCTTT
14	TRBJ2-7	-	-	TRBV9	CASSAGDRAYEQYF	TGTGCCAGCAGCGCGGGAGACAGGGCTTACGAGCAGTACTTC
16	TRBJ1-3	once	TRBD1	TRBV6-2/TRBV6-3	CASSRWTGRSGNTIYF	TGTGCCAGCAGCCGCTGGACAGGCCGCTCTGGAAACACCATATATTTT
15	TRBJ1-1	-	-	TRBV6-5	CASSPIRDTNTEAFF	TGTGCCAGCAGTCCTATCCGAGACACGAACACTGAAGCTTTCTTT
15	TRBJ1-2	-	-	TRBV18	CASSPLRDGSDGNTF	TGTGCCAGCTCACCCCTCCGGGACGGTTCGGATGGGAACACCTTC
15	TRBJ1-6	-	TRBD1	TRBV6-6	CASNLRDRDNSPLHF	TGTGCCAGCAACCTACGGGACAGGGATAATTCACCCCTCCACTTT
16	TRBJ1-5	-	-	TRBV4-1	CASSQEKGGHNQPQHF	TGCGCCAGCAGCCAAGAGAAAGGTGGGCACAATCAGCCCCAGCATTTT
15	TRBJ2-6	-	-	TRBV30	CACRGQPSGANVLTF	TGTGCCTGTCGCGGGCAGCCCTCTGGGGCCAACGTCCTGACTTTC
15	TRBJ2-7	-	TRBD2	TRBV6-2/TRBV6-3	CASSYSRTSLYEQYF	TGTGCCAGCAGTTACTCTAGGACTAGCCTATACGAGCAGTACTTC
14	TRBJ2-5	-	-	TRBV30	CAWSVRTVQETQYF	TGTGCCTGGAGTGTAAGGACAGTTCAAGAGACCCAGTACTTC
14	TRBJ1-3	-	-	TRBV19	CASSTGASGNTIYF	TGTGCCAGTAGTACAGGGGCCTCTGGAAACACCATATATTTT
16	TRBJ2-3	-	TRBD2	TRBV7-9	CASSFGTSGTTDTQYF	TGTGCCAGCAGCTTCGGGACTAGCGGCACCACAGATACGCAGTATTTT
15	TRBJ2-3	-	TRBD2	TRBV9	CASSASGTYTDTQYF	TGTGCCAGCAGCGCCAGCGGGACCTACACAGATACGCAGTATTTT
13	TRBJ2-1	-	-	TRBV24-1	CATSLQGRNEQFF	TGTGCCACCAGCCTACAGGGGAGGAATGAGCAGTTCTTC
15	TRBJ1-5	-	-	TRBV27	CASSSLGQGNQPQHF	TGTGCCAGCAGTTCCTTGGGGCAGGGTAATCAGCCCCAGCATTTT
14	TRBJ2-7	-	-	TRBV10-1	CASTSRDGNYEQYF	TGCGCCAGCACTTCCCGGGACGGAAACTACGAGCAGTACTTC
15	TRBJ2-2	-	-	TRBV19	CASSIAGTSTGELFF	TGTGCCAGTAGTATAGCCGGGACATCCACCGGGGAGCTGTTTTTT
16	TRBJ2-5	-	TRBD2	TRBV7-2	CASSPGVAGVLETQYF	TGTGCCAGCAGCCCTGGGGTAGCGGGGGTCCTCGAGACCCAGTACTTC
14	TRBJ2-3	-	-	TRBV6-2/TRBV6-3	CASSYPRTPDTQYF	TGTGCCAGCAGTTACCCCCGGACCCCAGATACGCAGTATTTT
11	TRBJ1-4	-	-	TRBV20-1	CSVLENEKLFF	TGCAGTGTACTGGAGAATGAAAAACTGTTTTTT
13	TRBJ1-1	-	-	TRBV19	CASSTTMDTEAFF	TGTGCCAGTAGTACCACCATGGACACTGAAGCTTTCTTT
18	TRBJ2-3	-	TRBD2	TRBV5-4	CASSWGGTSGLRTDTQYF	TGTGCCAGCAGCTGGGGAGGGACTAGCGGGTTACGTACAGATACGCAGTATTTT
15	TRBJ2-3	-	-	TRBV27	CASSLQVPGTDTQYF	TGTGCCAGCAGTTTGCAGGTTCCGGGGACAGATACGCAGTATTTT
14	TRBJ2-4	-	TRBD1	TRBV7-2	CASSLGTGANIQYF	TGTGCCAGCAGCTTAGGGACAGGGGCGAACATTCAGTACTTC
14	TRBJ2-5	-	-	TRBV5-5	CASSLVPAQETQYF	TGTGCCAGCAGCTTGGTGCCAGCCCAAGAGACCCAGTACTTC
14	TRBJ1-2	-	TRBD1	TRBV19	CASSKTGGNYGYTF	TGTGCCAGTAGTAAGACAGGGGGAAACTATGGCTACACCTTC
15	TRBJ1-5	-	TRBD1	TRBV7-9	CASSPGTGGAQPQHF	TGTGCCAGCAGCCCCGGGACAGGGGGAGCTCAGCCCCAGCATTTT
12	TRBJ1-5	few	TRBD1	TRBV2	CASNRGNQPQHF	TGTGCCAGTAACAGGGGAAATCAGCCCCAGCATTTT
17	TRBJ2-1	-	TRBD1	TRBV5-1	CASSRGVGTGVYNEQFF	TGCGCCAGCAGCCGAGGCGTCGGGACAGGGGTTTACAATGAGCAGTTCTTC
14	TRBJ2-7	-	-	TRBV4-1	CASSQEAVTDEQYF	TGCGCCAGCAGCCAAGAGGCGGTTACGGACGAGCAGTACTTC